Listed here are 2 T cell receptor beta chains from one sample, sequenced in a study of blood T cell repertoires in COVID-19. Sequenced by immunoSEQ multiplex PCR; TCRdb stores in-frame clones only, minus some. The sample records about 150,000 clones, around 80% being singletons. The sequenced sample was peripheral blood. Source of these receptors: a woman aged 45-65 years with acute or convalescent COVID-19.

The rearrangement links TRBV7-3 to TRBJ1-1; tentatively, D is TRBD1 (6 bases). The CDR3 contains 14 residues. With 2 bases removed from V and 1 base from J, the gap between germline ends came to 8 bases. Germline assignment: CDR1 SGHTA and CDR2 FQGTGA. The CDR3 sequence is CASSLQGRNTEAFF. The CDR3 bases are TGTGCCAGCAGCTTACAGGGGCGGAACACTGAAGCTTTCTTT.

The CDR3 region is CASIVGGTGNRNQPQHF. The DNA for the CDR3 is TGTGCCAGCATCGTAGGGGGGACAGGCAACCGAAATCAGCCCCAGCATTTT. The chain joins TRBV28 to TRBJ1-5, with 8 bases fitting TRBD1. CDR1 is MDHEN, CDR2 SYDVKM, per germline. The CDR3 consists of 17 residues. V was pared by 7 bases and J by 4 bases, with 15 bases of the junction left unmatched.